These T cell receptor beta chains were read from a single sample in a study of blood T cell repertoires in COVID-19. TCRdb's table, derived via immunoSEQ multiplex PCR, lists solely in-frame clones and lacks some. The table shows about 76,000 clones, with about 83% occurring only once. Sequences were obtained from peripheral blood. All receptors come from a man aged 30-40 years with acute or convalescent COVID-19. The CDR3 runs from the conserved cysteine through the conserved F or W. A D gene is named only where the DNA matches it firmly. A clone size is listed for some rows: how often the clone was seen (once, few, many), or a class if it is expanded.

d_gene	v_gene	abundance	j_gene	CDR3nt	CDR3aa
NA	TRBV30	NA	TRBJ2-1	TGTGCCTGGGGCAGAGGGATTATGAATGAGCAGTTCTTC	CAWGRGIMNEQFF
TRBD2	TRBV6-1	NA	TRBJ2-7	TGTGCCAGCAGTGAAGATGGAGCTAGCGGGAGGCCCTACGAGCAGTACTTC	CASSEDGASGRPYEQYF
NA	TRBV6-5	NA	TRBJ2-1	TGTGCCAGCGGGACACAGGGCGTCAATGAGCAGTTCTTC	CASGTQGVNEQFF
TRBD1	TRBV3-1/TRBV3-2	NA	TRBJ2-5	TGTGCCAGCAGCCGACCGGGACAGGGGGTTGAGAAGACCCAGTACTTC	CASSRPGQGVEKTQYF
TRBD2	TRBV7-9	few	TRBJ2-3	TGTGCCAGCAGCTTAGGGCGGGCGGGAGCTAGAACAGATACGCAGTATTTT	CASSLGRAGARTDTQYF
TRBD2	TRBV3-1/TRBV3-2	NA	TRBJ2-1	TGTGCCAGCAGCCAAGATCCAAGCGGGAGTAATAATGAGCAGTTCTTC	CASSQDPSGSNNEQFF
NA	TRBV7-9	few	TRBJ2-1	TGTGCCAGCAGCTTTCTAGCGACTAACAATGAGCAGTTCTTC	CASSFLATNNEQFF
TRBD2	TRBV4-2	NA	TRBJ2-4	TGTGCCAGCAGCCAACGCGGACTAGCGGGAGACATTCAGTACTTC	CASSQRGLAGDIQYF
TRBD2	TRBV19	NA	TRBJ2-1	TGTGCCAGTAGTATCAGGTGGCACGGGACTAGCGTCTACAATGAGCAGTTCTTC	CASSIRWHGTSVYNEQFF
NA	TRBV11-2	NA	TRBJ2-3	TGTGCCAGCAGCTTAGTAGAAGGGGGCACAGATACGCAGTATTTT	CASSLVEGGTDTQYF
TRBD2	TRBV14	NA	TRBJ2-7	TGTGCCAGCAGCCTATCCAGACAGGGCCTAGCGGGATACGAGCAGTACTTC	CASSLSRQGLAGYEQYF
NA	TRBV5-6	NA	TRBJ2-1	TGTGCCAGCAGCTTTTCTAGTTTGCCTGAGCAGTTCTTC	CASSFSSLPEQFF
NA	TRBV10-3	NA	TRBJ1-5	TGTGCCATCAGTGAAAGGGGGTTAGATCAGCCCCAGCATTTT	CAISERGLDQPQHF
NA	TRBV27	NA	TRBJ1-2	TGTGCCAGCAGCATACAACCGGGGGGGACTTCCGATGGCTACACCTTC	CASSIQPGGTSDGYTF
NA	TRBV28	NA	TRBJ2-1	TGTGCCAGCAGTTTGGGCATTCAAGCTACCCACTCCTACAATGAGCAGTTCTTC	CASSLGIQATHSYNEQFF
NA	TRBV14	NA	TRBJ2-7	TGTGCCAGCAGCCTGACAGTGGGCGAGCAGTACTTC	CASSLTVGEQYF
NA	TRBV28	NA	TRBJ2-5	TGTGCCAGCAAAAAATTAAATTTATTCCGGGAAGAGACCCAGTACTTC	CASKKLNLFREETQYF
NA	TRBV6-1	NA	TRBJ2-7	TGTGCCAGCAGTGAGAACAGCCCCTACGAGCAGTACTTC	CASSENSPYEQYF
NA	TRBV5-4	NA	TRBJ2-7	TGTGCCAGCAGCTCGGACTACTCCTACGAGCAGTACTTC	CASSSDYSYEQYF
NA	TRBV6-6	NA	TRBJ1-1	TGTGCCAGCAGTGGATACATGAACACTGAAGCTTTCTTT	CASSGYMNTEAFF
NA	TRBV24-1	NA	TRBJ2-1	TGTGCCACCAGTGAAAGTGCGGCACTCTCCTACAATGAGCAGTTCTTC	CATSESAALSYNEQFF
NA	TRBV28	NA	TRBJ1-1	TGTGCCAGCAGTTTGGACACCTCCACTGAAGCTTTCTTT	CASSLDTSTEAFF